The 26 T cell receptor beta chains given below trace back to one sample, sequenced in a study of shared clonotypes between healthy human individuals. Only in-frame clones appear in the TCRdb table, and some are missing; sequencing was by immunoSEQ multiplex PCR. Here the sample spans millions of clones, 85% to 95% being singletons. Source material: naive CD4+ T cells sorted from blood. Described subset: CD45RA+ positively selected. The receptors stem from a man aged 18 to 29 in good health.

The chain combines TRBV7-2 with TRBJ2-2; 9 bases line up with TRBD2. V lost 0 bases and J lost 0; bases outside the gene matches: 5. CDR3 size: 18 residues. Looked up from germline, CDR1 is SGHTA and CDR2 is FQGNSA. CDR3 sequence reads: CASSLAAAGGTNTGELFF. The DNA of the CDR3 is TGTGCCAGCAGCTTAGCGGCTGCGGGAGGGACGAACACCGGGGAGCTGTTTTTT.

V usage is TRBV7-2 and J usage is TRBJ2-7, with D unclear. Per germline, CDR1 SGHTA and CDR2 FQGNSA. Between the trimmed V and J ends, which lost 1 base and 6 bases, there was a span of 10 bases. The CDR3 is 13 amino acids. The CDR3 region is CASSLVGLGEQYF. DNA for the CDR3: TGTGCCAGCAGCTTAGTGGGTTTAGGCGAGCAGTACTTC.

This rearrangement joins TRBV5-1 to TRBJ1-1, with 8 bases that match TRBD1. Germline V gene data show CDR1 as SGHRS and CDR2 as YFSETQ. This CDR3 has 14 amino acids. The V and J ends lost 4 bases and 3 bases, in that order; junction bases with no gene match: 5. CDR3 in DNA: TGCGCCAGCAGCCCCAGGGGGCACGACACTGAAGCTTTCTTT. As protein: CASSPRGHDTEAFF.

For the CDR3, the DNA is TGCGCCAGCAGCCCTGGACAGGGGGATCCCTACGAGCAGTACTTC. This sequence encodes CASSPGQGDPYEQYF. The chain combines TRBV5-1 with TRBJ2-7; 10 bases map to TRBD1. Germline V gene lookup returns CDR1 SGHRS and CDR2 YFSETQ. CDR3 size: 15 residues. J was trimmed by 2 bases and V by 4 bases; bases with no gene match: 6.

Regarding this clone: Other nucleotide sequences in the sample specify the same CDR3. This chain connects TRBV18 to TRBJ2-5; D may be TRBD2 (7 bases). Germline V gene sequence: CDR1 KGHSH, CDR2 LQKENI. V was cut by 0 bases and J by 4 bases, with 9 bases left in between. This CDR3 contains 14 residues. CDR3 loop: CASSPPGGGETQYF. The CDR3 nucleotides are TGTGCCAGCTCACCACCGGGAGGGGGAGAGACCCAGTACTTC.

V gene TRBV27 combines with J gene TRBJ2-7, with TRBD1 identical over 10 bases. The germline gives CDR1 MNHEY, CDR2 SMNVEV (reference sequence). The CDR3 is 14 amino acids. Trimming cost V 7 bases and J 1 base; bases outside gene matches: 4. In DNA, the CDR3 is TGTGCCAGCACTGGACAGGGGGGGTCCTACGAGCAGTACTTC. This translates into CASTGQGGSYEQYF.

J is TRBJ2-1 and V is TRBV6-5; 8 nucleotides match TRBD1. Trimming at V came to 6 bases and at J to 2 bases, leaving 3 bases not matched to a gene. The CDR3 runs 14 residues. Germline loops: CDR1 MNHEY, CDR2 SVGAGI. CDR3 amino acids: CASRTGGPYNEQFF. DNA for the CDR3: TGTGCCAGCAGAACAGGGGGTCCCTACAATGAGCAGTTCTTC.

V is TRBV2 and J is TRBJ1-4, with 7 nucleotides matching TRBD1. Germline CDR1 and CDR2: SNHLY and FYNNEI. The CDR3 has 15 residues. Germline trimming cut 5 bases from V and 5 bases from J; bases unmatched to any gene: 8. Here the CDR3 DNA reads TGTGCCAGCAGTCCAGACACAGGGGACAATGAAAAACTGTTTTTT. It is translated as CASSPDTGDNEKLFF.

On this clone: The same CDR3 is also encoded by other DNA sequences in this sample. The DNA of the CDR3 is TGTGCCTGGAGGGGTACTGGGGAAGCTTTCTTT. This gives the protein CAWRGTGEAFF. The chain employs TRBV30 and TRBJ1-1, with D hard to call. V was trimmed by 3 bases and J by 8 bases, leaving 10 bases between them. The length of the CDR3 is 11 residues. Germline values: CDR1 GTSNPN, CDR2 SVGIG (reference sequence).

This chain connects TRBV4-2 to TRBJ2-5, with a weak D call TRBD2 (5 bases). The ends were cut back, 1 base at V and 3 bases at J, with 12 bases in the middle. CDR1 is LGHNA and CDR2 is YNFKEQ in the germline V gene. The CDR3 length is 15 residues. The CDR3 spells CASSQASASKETQYF. In DNA form, the CDR3 reads TGTGCCAGCAGCCAAGCCTCGGCTAGCAAAGAGACCCAGTACTTC.

V gene TRBV7-9 combines with J gene TRBJ2-3; D gene ambiguous. V lost 8 bases to trimming and J lost 0 bases, with 9 bases between them. Germline V CDR1 and CDR2: SEHNR, FQNEAQ (reference sequence). The CDR3 runs 13 residues. For the CDR3, the DNA is TGTGCCAGCCGGAATTATAGCACAGATACGCAGTATTTT. Encoded protein: CASRNYSTDTQYF.

The genes are TRBV4-1 and TRBJ2-5, with 9 bases that match TRBD1. The CDR3 totals 15 residues. Germline V gives CDR1 MGHRA, CDR2 YSYEKL. With 6 bases clipped from V and 4 bases from J, the junction kept 9 bases outside the gene matches. The CDR3 loop reads CASRGTGKAGETQYF. The CDR3 DNA reads as TGCGCCAGCAGGGGGACAGGGAAGGCGGGAGAGACCCAGTACTTC.

The rearrangement links TRBV27 to TRBJ1-2, with 9 bases identical to TRBD1. V lost 7 bases to trimming and J lost 2 bases; unmatched junction nucleotides: 2. CDR3 length equals 13 residues. Looked up from germline, CDR1 is MNHEY and CDR2 is SMNVEV (reference sequence). The CDR3 spells CASKGTGNYGYTF. The CDR3 nucleotides read TGTGCCAGCAAAGGGACAGGGAACTATGGCTACACCTTC.

The V and J genes are TRBV7-2 and TRBJ2-6, with 8 bases matching TRBD2. The trim removed 0 bases at V and 6 bases at J, leaving 16 bases unmatched. The CDR3 spans 20 residues. Germline V CDR1 and CDR2: SGHTA, FQGNSA. The CDR3 sequence: CASSLARAGERSLTANVLTF. CDR3 DNA: TGTGCCAGCAGCTTAGCGCGAGCGGGAGAGCGGTCCCTTACGGCCAACGTCCTGACTTTC.

V is TRBV10-3 and J is TRBJ1-3; no definite D call. Germline V gives CDR1 ENHRY, CDR2 SYGVKD. Trimming cost V 6 bases and J 0 bases, with 12 bases left between them. This CDR3 is built from 15 residues. The CDR3 spells CAISLAVPSGNTIYF. The CDR3 nucleotides are TGTGCCATCAGCTTGGCCGTCCCCTCTGGAAACACCATATATTTT.

This rearrangement joins TRBV28 to TRBJ1-1; D may be TRBD1 (5 bases). Germline CDR1 MDHEN, CDR2 SYDVKM. V lost 2 bases and J 7 bases, leaving 11 bases between the germline ends. The CDR3 totals 13 residues. Here the CDR3 reads CASSLQGVHEAFF. The CDR3 DNA is TGTGCCAGCAGTTTACAGGGCGTACATGAAGCTTTCTTT.

The CDR3 coding sequence is TGTGCCATCAGTGAGTCTGCGGAGGCTGAAGCTTTCTTT. Encoded protein: CAISESAEAEAFF. The chain has TRBV10-3 and TRBJ1-1; D ambiguous. Germline V gene lookup returns CDR1 ENHRY and CDR2 SYGVKD. CDR3 size: 13 residues. Trimming removed 0 bases from V and 6 bases from J, with 8 bases in between.

This chain joins TRBV7-5 and TRBJ1-2. TRBV7-5 has pseudogene status. The CDR3 sequence is 13 residues long. The CDR3 nucleotides are TGTGCCAGAAGCTTAGCGGAGGGGCGAGGCTACACCTTC. The encoded protein is CARSLAEGRGYTF.

The chain recombines TRBV19 with TRBJ1-4, with a possible D match to TRBD1 (5 bases). CDR3 length equals 16 residues. Per germline, CDR1 LNHDA and CDR2 SQIVND (reference sequence). V was shortened by 7 bases and J by 0 bases, with 15 bases between the two germline ends. In nucleotides, the CDR3 is TGTGCCAGTATTAGAAGAACAGGCTCAACTAATGAAAAACTGTTTTTT. This encodes CASIRRTGSTNEKLFF.

This chain connects TRBV29-1 to TRBJ2-3; D remains unclear. The CDR3 runs to 11 residues. Germline V gives CDR1 SQVTM, CDR2 ANQGSEA. V lost 8 bases and J lost 0, with 6 bases in between. The CDR3, as DNA: TGCAGCTGCGCCAGCACAGATACGCAGTATTTT. Translating gives CSCASTDTQYF.

The genes are TRBV10-2 and TRBJ2-3, with 8 bases identical to TRBD2. The CDR3 totals 15 residues. From germline, CDR1 is WSHSY and CDR2 SAAADI. J lost 3 bases, V lost 3 bases, and 5 bases had no gene match. Here the CDR3 reads CASSEREGRTDTQYF. The CDR3 DNA follows: TGCGCCAGCAGTGAACGGGAGGGCCGGACAGATACGCAGTATTTT.

This clone has just one count. The CDR3 protein is CAGGQRNTEAFF. For the CDR3, the DNA is TGTGCCGGTGGACAGCGAAACACTGAAGCTTTCTTT. V is TRBV2 and J is TRBJ1-1, with a weak D call TRBD1 (6 bases). Trimming took 11 bases from V and 2 from J, leaving 12 bases between them. CDR1 SNHLY and CDR2 FYNNEI come from the germline V gene. There are 12 residues in the CDR3.

The genes are TRBV4-3 and TRBJ2-1, with 7 bases matching TRBD2. V lost 3 bases to trimming and J lost 10 bases; unmatched junction nucleotides: 12. CDR3 length: 15 residues. The germline CDR1 and CDR2 sequences are LGHNA and YSLEER. The CDR3 DNA follows: TGCGCCAGCAGCCAGGGGGAGGGAGGGCCGTTGGAGCAGTTCTTC. Its translation: CASSQGEGGPLEQFF.

This sequence joins TRBV7-8 and TRBJ2-7, with D hard to call. Germline V CDR1 and CDR2: SGHVS, FQNEAQ. CDR3 length equals 16 residues. The V end was cut by 3 bases, the J end by 2 bases, with 17 bases between. Here the CDR3 reads CASSFRPDTWTYEQYF. CDR3 nucleotide sequence: TGTGCCAGCAGCTTTCGGCCGGATACCTGGACCTACGAGCAGTACTTC.

This clone was observed a single time. V usage is TRBV27 and J usage is TRBJ2-7; 8 nucleotides line up with TRBD1. Germline CDR1 and CDR2: MNHEY and SMNVEV (reference sequence). The CDR3 is 14 amino acids. V gave up 6 bases and J gave up 4 bases; unmatched junction bases: 8. CDR3 in amino acids: CASRRTGTGYEQYF. DNA of the CDR3: TGTGCCAGCAGGAGGACAGGGACTGGATACGAGCAGTACTTC.

This chain links TRBV2 with TRBJ2-3; D possibly corresponds to TRBD2 (5 bases). Germline values: CDR1 SNHLY, CDR2 FYNNEI. Trimming removed 10 bases from V and 1 base from J, with 12 bases in between. The CDR3 covers 13 residues. The CDR3 DNA is TGTGCCATGCAACGGGAACGCACAGATACGCAGTATTTT. Its protein is CAMQRERTDTQYF.